Each of the 6 T cell receptor beta chains below was sequenced from the same sample in a study of T-cell reconstitution after alpha-beta-depleted transplantation in children. Researchers prepared the TCRbeta library using unique molecular identifiers, the study reports. TCRdb independently ran MiXCR on the PCR reads; one entry per CDR3 protein. The sample yields about 980,000 distinct CDR3 sequences, about 29% seen once. Sequences were derived from PBMCs, mostly from graft donor cells, sampled 360 days after TCRalphabeta/CD19-depleted stem cell transplant. These receptors all come from a boy under two years old who had a stem cell transplant for SCID, so the T cells may come from the graft donor.

This clonotype was detected ten times or more. The CDR3 bases are TGCAGTGCTTCACTAGCGGGGGGCTACAATGAGCAGTTCTTC. This sequence encodes CSASLAGGYNEQFF. V is TRBV20-1 and J is TRBJ2-1; 12 nucleotides match TRBD2. Trimming removed 5 bases from V and 3 bases from J; junction bases left unmatched: 2. Looked up from germline, CDR1 is DFQATT and CDR2 is SNEGSKA (reference sequence). CDR3 length equals 14 residues.

A few counts support this clonotype. The rearrangement links TRBV12-3 or TRBV12-4 to TRBJ1-1; possibly TRBD1 for D (6 bases). CDR3 size: 14 residues. Trimming took off 7 bases at V and 0 bases at J, with 12 bases between the two ends. CDR3 sequence: CASTLDRLNTEAFF. The CDR3 DNA sequence: TGTGCCAGCACCCTGGACAGACTGAACACTGAAGCTTTCTTT.

This clonotype has just a few counts. V and J are TRBV12-3 or TRBV12-4 and TRBJ1-5; D possibly corresponds to TRBD1 (5 bases). V lost 3 bases and J lost 6, with 18 bases in between. The CDR3 has 16 amino acids. CDR3 protein: CASSFRPQGVGQPQHF. CDR3 nucleotide sequence: TGTGCCAGCAGTTTTAGGCCCCAGGGAGTCGGTCAGCCCCAGCATTTT.

This clonotype was picked up a small number of times. V and J are TRBV6-5 and TRBJ2-5; 8 bases fit TRBD2. The CDR3 loop spans 15 amino acids. Losses at the gene ends were 5 bases for V and 4 bases for J; bases not matched to a gene: 9. Germline V gene lookup returns CDR1 MNHEY and CDR2 SVGAGI. The CDR3 DNA sequence: TGTGCCAGCAGTACTTGGCGGGGGGCCGGAGAGACCCAGTACTTC. Encoded protein: CASSTWRGAGETQYF.

There are a few counts of this clonotype. This chain links TRBV5-6 with TRBJ2-1; 7 nucleotides agree with TRBD2. Germline assignment: CDR1 SGHDT and CDR2 YYEEEE. The V segment lost 3 bases and the J segment 5 bases; nucleotides outside the gene matches: 11. The length of the CDR3 is 16 residues. The CDR3 sequence is CASSSTRASGHNEQFF. DNA of the CDR3: TGTGCCAGCAGCTCCACTCGGGCTAGCGGACACAATGAGCAGTTCTTC.

This rearrangement joins TRBV20-1 to TRBJ1-2; D is possibly TRBD1 (6 bases). This CDR3 has 11 residues. The germline V gene has CDR1 DFQATT and CDR2 SNEGSKA (reference sequence). The V end lost 8 bases, the J end lost 3 bases, and 10 bases lay between the germline ends. The CDR3 is CSSQGYYGYTF. DNA of the CDR3: TGCAGTTCACAGGGCTACTATGGCTACACCTTC.